Below are 5 T cell receptor beta chains sequenced from a single sample in a study of cytomegalovirus exposure and HLA in healthy donors. The primer mix had 60 Vbeta and 13 Jbeta primers. Clones were read by immunoSEQ multiplex PCR, and TCRdb kept only the in-frame ones, dropping some. The clone table shows about 150,000 clones, with the ten largest holding approximately 1.5%. The sample was PBMCs. The receptors here all came from a woman in her 50s in good health and CMV-seronegative.

CDR3 sequence (DNA): TGCGCCAGCAGCCAAGAACATGAAGCGGGCGGTTACAATGAGCAGTTCTTC. Translated, it gives CASSQEHEAGGYNEQFF. The J gene is TRBJ2-1, the V gene TRBV4-3, with D perhaps TRBD2 (6 bases). V was shortened by 0 bases and J by 4 bases, with 16 bases between the two germline ends. Germline assignment: CDR1 LGHNA and CDR2 YSLEER. The CDR3 loop spans 17 amino acids.

V usage is TRBV30 and J usage is TRBJ2-7, with D perhaps matching TRBD2 (5 bases). This CDR3 has 15 amino acids. The V end was cut by 5 bases, the J end by 2 bases, with 19 bases between. Germline CDR1 GTSNPN, CDR2 SVGIG (reference sequence). CDR3 bases: TGTGCCTGGGTCCCGAGAGGGAGCCTACCCTACGAGCAGTACTTC. It codes for CAWVPRGSLPYEQYF.

V is TRBV5-8 and J is TRBJ1-5, with D possibly being TRBD1 (5 bases). CDR1 SGHTS and CDR2 YDEGEE come from the germline V gene. V lost 2 bases and J 5 bases, leaving 11 bases between the germline ends. This CDR3 is built from 14 residues. The CDR3 DNA reads as TGTGCCAGCAGCTTAAGCGGGGGACATCAGCCCCAGCATTTT. Protein product: CASSLSGGHQPQHF. Full variable domain (outside the CDR3, taken from reference TRBV5-8 and TRBJ1-5): EAGVTQSPTHLIKTRGQQATLRCSPISGHTSVYWYQQALGLGLQFLLWYDEGEERNRGNFPPRFSGRQFPNYSSELNVNALELEDSALYLCASSLSGGHQPQHFGDGTRLSIL.

The chain joins TRBV27 to TRBJ2-3; the D is unclear. The V gene's germline CDR1 is MNHEY and CDR2 SMNVEV (reference sequence). V gave up 10 bases and J gave up 1 base, with 27 bases separating them. This CDR3 has 18 residues. As DNA, the CDR3 is TGTGCCATACAGTCGTACACCGCAACCCCCCTGGGCACAGATACGCAGTATTTT. This gives the protein CAIQSYTATPLGTDTQYF.

The V call is TRBV11-2, the J call TRBJ2-1; 10 bases match TRBD1. Germline V gene sequence: CDR1 SGHAT, CDR2 FQNNGV. Trimming took 5 bases from V and 15 from J; bases not matched to a gene: 7. The CDR3 is 12 amino acids. The CDR3 spells CASSPTGTGVFF. The DNA for the CDR3 is TGTGCCAGCAGCCCCACGGGGACAGGGGTGTTCTTC.